These 18 T cell receptor beta chains were sequenced from one sample in a study of blood T cell repertoires in COVID-19. TCRdb's copy holds only in-frame clones and misses some; the assay was immunoSEQ multiplex PCR. Of some 250,000 clones listed, 86% were seen once; the top ten hold over 9%. Sequencing was performed on peripheral blood. The receptors shown here come from an older man with acute or convalescent COVID-19.

This sequence joins TRBV5-1 and TRBJ1-1; D unresolved. Trimming left V 0 bases short and J 3 bases short, with 12 bases between. Germline lookup yields CDR1 SGHRS and CDR2 YFSETQ. This CDR3 has 15 amino acids. CDR3 in amino acids: CASSLARGWDTEAFF. CDR3 in DNA: TGCGCCAGCAGCTTGGCGCGGGGATGGGACACTGAAGCTTTCTTT.

The chain combines TRBV5-1 with TRBJ1-3, with D maybe TRBD1 (6 bases). This CDR3 is 17 amino acids long. Germline V CDR1 and CDR2: SGHRS, YFSETQ. V gave up 1 base and J gave up 0 bases, with 14 bases separating them. The CDR3 coding sequence is TGCGCCAGCAGCTTGACTGGACAGTCTACCTCTGGAAACACCATATATTTT. Amino acid sequence: CASSLTGQSTSGNTIYF.

V usage is TRBV29-1 and J usage is TRBJ2-1; 8 positions match TRBD1. Germline V gives CDR1 SQVTM, CDR2 ANQGSEA. J gave up 2 bases and V 4 bases, and 4 bases lay outside the gene matches. CDR3 size: 14 residues. The CDR3 DNA is TGCAGCGTTGGGGGCAGGGGGCCCTACAATGAGCAGTTCTTC. Encoded protein: CSVGGRGPYNEQFF.

This chain uses TRBV9 with TRBJ2-1; 11 nucleotides match TRBD2. Trimming cost V 4 bases and J 5 bases; bases outside gene matches: 11. There are 17 residues in the CDR3. The germline V gene has CDR1 SGDLS and CDR2 YYNGEE. The CDR3 coding sequence is TGTGCCAGCAGCCCGACCCTCCTAGCGGGGGGTCACAATGAGCAGTTCTTC. Translation: CASSPTLLAGGHNEQFF.

CDR3 residues: CASSLRGGGRAYNEQFF. For the CDR3, the DNA is TGCGCCAGCAGCTTGAGGGGTGGCGGGAGGGCCTACAATGAGCAGTTCTTC. The J gene is TRBJ2-1, the V gene TRBV5-1; 9 positions match TRBD2. The CDR3 contains 17 residues. Unmatched junction bases numbered 7, after V lost 1 base and J lost 2 bases. Germline-derived CDR1 and CDR2 are SGHRS and YFSETQ.

V usage is TRBV5-1 and J usage is TRBJ1-5; possible D gene TRBD1, 5 bases. The CDR3 totals 15 residues. Germline loops: CDR1 SGHRS, CDR2 YFSETQ. Trimming shortened V by 4 bases and J by 6 bases, and 17 bases separated the two germline ends. The CDR3 DNA sequence: TGCGCCAGCAGCCCTAGGGCGGGGGAAAGTCAGCCCCAGCATTTT. Residues: CASSPRAGESQPQHF.

This clone has only one observation. The CDR3 DNA follows: TGTGCCACCAGTGTGACAGGGGGCACCTACTACAATGAGCAGTTCTTC. Residues: CATSVTGGTYYNEQFF. The rearrangement links TRBV24-1 to TRBJ2-1; 10 bases fit TRBD1. V lost 5 bases, J lost 3 bases, and 6 bases stayed unmatched. The CDR3 has 16 amino acids. Germline lookup yields CDR1 KGHDR and CDR2 SFDVKD.

This chain uses TRBV29-1 with TRBJ2-7; maybe TRBD1 (6 bases). The CDR3 has 18 amino acids. V gave up 4 bases and J gave up 0 bases, with 25 bases separating them. Germline V gene sequence: CDR1 SQVTM, CDR2 ANQGSEA. The chain's CDR3 is CSVGGEGHHSSFSYEQYF. CDR3 nucleotides: TGCAGCGTTGGAGGAGAGGGACACCACTCGTCCTTCTCCTACGAGCAGTACTTC.

This chain joins TRBV6-5 and TRBJ1-1; D unresolved. Germline CDR1 reads MNHEY; CDR2 reads SVGAGI. V was clipped by 5 bases and J by 1 base, with 8 bases between them. This CDR3 is built from 13 residues. CDR3 amino acids: CASSRRGNTEAFF. CDR3 nucleotides: TGTGCCAGCAGTCGAAGAGGGAACACTGAAGCTTTCTTT.

Written as DNA, the CDR3 is TGTGCCAGCAGCTTAAGGGGGACAGGGGCTTTGGATGAGCAGTTCTTC. It codes for CASSLRGTGALDEQFF. This chain uses TRBV7-9 with TRBJ2-1; 10 positions agree with TRBD1. The length of the CDR3 is 16 residues. Germline-derived CDR1 and CDR2 are SEHNR and FQNEAQ (reference sequence). J gave up 8 bases and V 2 bases, and 9 bases lay outside the gene matches.

This chain links TRBV18 with TRBJ2-4; no clear D. V shed 1 base and J shed 0 bases, with 10 bases lying between them. Germline-derived CDR1 and CDR2 are KGHSH and LQKENI. This CDR3 has 16 amino acids. In DNA form, the CDR3 reads TGTGCCAGCTCACCACAGGCGGCCTTAGCCAAAAACATTCAGTACTTC. This encodes CASSPQAALAKNIQYF.

The J gene is TRBJ1-2, the V gene TRBV19, with 8 bases matching TRBD1. Per the germline V gene, CDR1 is LNHDA and CDR2 is SQIVND (reference sequence). The CDR3 loop spans 15 amino acids. V lost 5 bases and J lost 4; bases outside the gene matches: 9. In nucleotides, the CDR3 is TGTGCCAGTAGTGCCGGACAGGGTTTAATCTATGGCTACACCTTC. Translating it yields CASSAGQGLIYGYTF.

The CDR3 DNA is TGTGCCAGTAGTGCCCCCGGGAACTCGAACACTGAAGCTTTCTTT. Translation gives CASSAPGNSNTEAFF. The chain combines TRBV19 with TRBJ1-1; no definite D call. Germline CDR1 LNHDA, CDR2 SQIVND (reference sequence). The CDR3 consists of 15 residues. Trimming took 5 bases from V and 1 from J, leaving 14 bases between them.

This chain uses TRBV7-3 with TRBJ2-2; 9 bases are shared with TRBD2. The V gene end was trimmed by 5 bases and the J gene end by 4 bases; junction bases not matched to a gene: 8. The CDR3 consists of 16 residues. From germline, CDR1 is SGHTA and CDR2 FQGTGA. The CDR3 DNA sequence: TGTGCCAGCAGCCTTAGCGGGAGTATTGGCACCGGGGAGCTGTTTTTT. It is translated as CASSLSGSIGTGELFF.

This sequence joins TRBV3-1 (or the pseudogene TRBV3-2) and TRBJ1-6; D is possibly TRBD1 (6 bases). Trimming cost V 7 bases and J 9 bases, with 16 bases left between them. Germline CDR1 LGHDT, CDR2 YNNKEL (reference sequence). This CDR3 is built from 14 residues. The CDR3 sequence: CASTHKARGSPLHF. Here the CDR3 DNA reads TGTGCCAGCACCCATAAGGCCAGGGGTTCACCCCTCCACTTT.

The genes are TRBV4-1 and TRBJ2-3, with 10 bases fitting TRBD2. CDR3 length: 17 residues. From germline, CDR1 is MGHRA and CDR2 YSYEKL. The V and J ends lost 0 bases and 5 bases, in that order; junction bases with no gene match: 8. Here the CDR3 reads CASSQDAAGGQRDTQYF. CDR3 coding DNA: TGCGCCAGCAGCCAAGACGCAGCGGGGGGGCAGAGAGATACGCAGTATTTT.

This clone has just one count. The genes are TRBV5-1 and TRBJ1-1; 9 nucleotides align to TRBD1. There are 17 residues in the CDR3. Trimming removed 3 bases from V and 6 bases from J; junction bases left unmatched: 15. From germline, CDR1 is SGHRS and CDR2 YFSETQ. CDR3 sequence reads: CASSSKPRQGGRAEAFF. For the CDR3, the DNA is TGCGCCAGCAGCTCCAAACCCAGACAGGGGGGTAGGGCTGAAGCTTTCTTT. Full variable domain (rest looked up from reference TRBV5-1 and TRBJ1-1): KAGVTQTPRYLIKTRGQQVTLSCSPISGHRSVSWYQQTPGQGLQFLFEYFSETQRNKGNFPGRFSGRQFSNSRSEMNVSTLELGDSALYLCASSSKPRQGGRAEAFFGQGTRLTVV.

The chain links TRBV11-3 to TRBJ2-2, with TRBD1 identical over 9 bases. Germline CDR1 and CDR2: SGHNT and YENEEA. V lost 5 bases and J lost 0; bases outside the gene matches: 4. The CDR3 loop spans 16 amino acids. The CDR3 bases are TGTGCCAGCAGCCCGAGACAGGGGGCGAACACCGGGGAGCTGTTTTTT. It encodes CASSPRQGANTGELFF. Filled out from reference TRBV11-3 and TRBJ2-2, the complete variable domain reads EAGVVQSPRYKIIEKKQPVAFWCNPISGHNTLYWYLQNLGQGPELLIRYENEEAVDDSQLPKDRFSAERLKGVDSTLKIQPAELGDSAVYLCASSPRQGANTGELFFGEGSRLTVL.